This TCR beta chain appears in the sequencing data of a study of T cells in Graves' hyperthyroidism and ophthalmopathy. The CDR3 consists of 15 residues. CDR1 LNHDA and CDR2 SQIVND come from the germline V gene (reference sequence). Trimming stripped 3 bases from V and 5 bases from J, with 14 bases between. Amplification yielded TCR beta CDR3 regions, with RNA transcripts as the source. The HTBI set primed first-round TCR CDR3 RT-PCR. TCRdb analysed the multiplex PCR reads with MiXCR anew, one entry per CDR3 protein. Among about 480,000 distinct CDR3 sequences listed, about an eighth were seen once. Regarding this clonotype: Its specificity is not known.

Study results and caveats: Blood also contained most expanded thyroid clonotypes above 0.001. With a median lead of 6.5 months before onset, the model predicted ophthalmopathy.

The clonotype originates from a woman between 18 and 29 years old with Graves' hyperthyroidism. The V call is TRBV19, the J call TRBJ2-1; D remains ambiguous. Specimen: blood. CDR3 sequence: CASSISGAYHNEQFF. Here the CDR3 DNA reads TGTGCCAGTAGTATCTCGGGCGCTTACCACAATGAGCAGTTCTTC.